The clone carrying this TCR beta chain has only a few counts. Its cognate antigen is unknown. CDR1 is SGHAT and CDR2 is FQNNGV in the germline V gene. The CDR3 is 17 amino acids. The trim removed 0 bases at V and 5 bases at J, leaving 8 bases unmatched. These data belong to a study of T cell repertoires in cytomegalovirus infection. Across the study: Indicated by public TCR beta signatures were CMV infection and matching HLA type. Overall study findings and caveats: It was HLA-C-restricted CMV-specific TCR beta clonotypes that dominated the response ex vivo. Totalled public TCR beta family frequency picked out people who carried CMV plus the relevant HLA.

TCRdb re-analysed the reads in MiXCR, keeping a single row per CDR3 protein. The sample yields fewer than 250,000 distinct CDR3 sequences, approximately 13% seen once. This sequence joins TRBV11-2 and TRBJ2-1, with TRBD1 identical over 9 bases. Sample: PBMCs. This receptor was obtained from a human donor in good health (CMV status not recorded). Some clones in this sample may be carry-over from other donors' samples. Here the CDR3 DNA reads TGTGCCAGCAGCTTAGATATGTGGACAGGGGCAAACAATGAGCAGTTCTTC. This sequence encodes CASSLDMWTGANNEQFF. Filled out from reference TRBV11-2 and TRBJ2-1, the complete variable domain reads EAGVAQSPRYKIIEKRQSVAFWCNPISGHATLYWYQQILGQGPKLLIQFQNNGVVDDSQLPKDRFSAERLKGVDSTLKIQPAKLEDSAVYLCASSLDMWTGANNEQFFGPGTRLTVL.